These T cell receptor beta chains were read from a single sample in a study of cytomegalovirus exposure and HLA in healthy donors. Assay used: immunoSEQ multiplex PCR; TCRdb lists only in-frame clones, some missing. The sample holds about 120,000 clones; roughly 14% are singletons and the top ten take 1.5% to 2%. The sequencing sample was made of PBMCs. The receptors shown here come from a woman aged 18-35 years in good health and CMV-seronegative. Both conserved end residues are part of each CDR3. Fields, in order: V gene, clone size, D gene, CDR3 length, J gene, CDR3 DNA, CDR3 protein. A D gene is named only where the DNA matches it firmly. Not all rows give a size; the values are once, few, many and, for expanded clones, a class.

v_gene: TRBV5-4
abundance: few
d_gene: TRBD2
len: 16
j_gene: TRBJ2-3
CDR3nt: TGTGCCAGCAGCTTGCTCACTAGCGGGGGGGCTAATACGCAGTATTTT
CDR3aa: CASSLLTSGGANTQYF

v_gene: TRBV2
abundance: few
d_gene: NA
len: 11
j_gene: TRBJ1-2
CDR3nt: TGTGCCAGTCGGGTCGATTATGGCTACACCTTC
CDR3aa: CASRVDYGYTF

v_gene: TRBV29-1
abundance: NA
d_gene: NA
len: 12
j_gene: TRBJ2-5
CDR3nt: TGCAGCGTTGAAAAGCGGGTGGAGACCCAGTACTTC
CDR3aa: CSVEKRVETQYF

v_gene: TRBV5-1
abundance: NA
d_gene: NA
len: 13
j_gene: TRBJ2-3
CDR3nt: TGCGCCAGCAGCTTGGATTTCTCAGATACGCAGTATTTT
CDR3aa: CASSLDFSDTQYF

v_gene: TRBV7-8
abundance: few
d_gene: NA
len: 13
j_gene: TRBJ2-3
CDR3nt: TGTGCCAGCAGCTTAGGGGGGGCAGATACGCAGTATTTT
CDR3aa: CASSLGGADTQYF

v_gene: TRBV4-3
abundance: few
d_gene: NA
len: 15
j_gene: TRBJ2-5
CDR3nt: TGCGCCAGCAGCCAAGGGCAGGTCAAAAGGGAGACCCAGTACTTC
CDR3aa: CASSQGQVKRETQYF

v_gene: TRBV7-9
abundance: few
d_gene: TRBD1
len: 14
j_gene: TRBJ1-4
CDR3nt: TGTGCCAGCAGCTCTACAGGGGGTAATGAAAAACTGTTTTTT
CDR3aa: CASSSTGGNEKLFF

v_gene: TRBV19
abundance: NA
d_gene: NA
len: 14
j_gene: TRBJ2-3
CDR3nt: TGTGCCAGTAGTATCCCACAGAATACAGATACGCAGTATTTT
CDR3aa: CASSIPQNTDTQYF

v_gene: TRBV6-5
abundance: NA
d_gene: NA
len: 12
j_gene: TRBJ2-2
CDR3nt: TGTGCCAGCAGTTCCCTTGCCGGGGAGCTGTTTTTT
CDR3aa: CASSSLAGELFF

v_gene: TRBV5-4
abundance: few
d_gene: NA
len: 13
j_gene: TRBJ1-2
CDR3nt: TGTGCCAGCAGGAGTTCAGGGGACTATGGCTACACCTTC
CDR3aa: CASRSSGDYGYTF

v_gene: TRBV6-5
abundance: NA
d_gene: NA
len: 13
j_gene: TRBJ1-2
CDR3nt: TGTGCCACGGTTGGAACAGGGTGGGGAGGCTACACCTTC
CDR3aa: CATVGTGWGGYTF

v_gene: TRBV5-1
abundance: few
d_gene: NA
len: 12
j_gene: TRBJ2-5
CDR3nt: TGCGCCAGCAGCTTAAACATAGAGACCCAGTACTTC
CDR3aa: CASSLNIETQYF

v_gene: TRBV7-9
abundance: NA
d_gene: TRBD1
len: 18
j_gene: TRBJ1-1
CDR3nt: TGTGCCAGCAGCTTACCGGGACAGATATTAAGAATGAACACTGAAGCTTTCTTT
CDR3aa: CASSLPGQILRMNTEAFF

v_gene: TRBV5-1
abundance: many
d_gene: NA
len: 15
j_gene: TRBJ1-3
CDR3nt: TGCGCCAGCAGCTTTGGTAGGGGGTCTGGAAACACCATATATTTT
CDR3aa: CASSFGRGSGNTIYF

v_gene: TRBV9
abundance: few
d_gene: NA
len: 13
j_gene: TRBJ2-7
CDR3nt: TGTGCCAGCAGCCCAACAGGCGGGGCCGAGCAGTACTTC
CDR3aa: CASSPTGGAEQYF